These 13 T cell receptor beta chains came from one sample sequenced in a study of identical twins. TCRdb redid the calling of the 5' RACE reads with MiXCR, one entry per CDR3 protein. Of a few hundred thousand distinct CDR3 sequences listed, approximately 8.6% are singletons. These data also formed part of another study, on yellow fever vaccine responses in identical twins.

Sequencing was done on a sample of CD8+ T cells sorted from blood. These receptors were obtained from a woman between 18 and 30 years old in good health.

Turning to this clonotype: One junction end disagrees with the germline gene, perhaps due to a read error. The gene calls are TRBV7-7 and TRBJ2-5; D may be TRBD1 or TRBD2 (5 bases each). Looked up from germline, CDR1 is SSHAT and CDR2 is FNYEAQ (reference sequence). The CDR3 is 17 residues long. CDR3 nucleotide sequence: TGTGCTAGCAGTCGAGCCCGAGGGGCTCCCTACCAAGAGACCCAGTACTTC. It specifies CASSRARGAPYQETQYF.

With regard to this clonotype: The junction differs from germline at one of its ends, possibly a read error. This chain connects TRBV7-9 to TRBJ2-2; 8 positions agree with TRBD2. CDR1 and CDR2 from the germline V gene are SEHNR and FQNEAQ (reference sequence). There are 13 residues in the CDR3. The CDR3 loop reads CASSVGGAGEVFF. The DNA of the CDR3 is TGTGCCAGCAGCGTCGGGGGGGCCGGGGAGGTGTTTTTT.

This clonotype was picked up many times. The V and J genes are TRBV29-1 and TRBJ2-3, with TRBD2 matching over 11 bases. There are 16 residues in the CDR3. After removal of 0 bases from V and 2 bases from J, the junction contained 4 bases not matched to a gene. Germline V gene lookup returns CDR1 SQVTM and CDR2 ANQGSEA. CDR3 region: CSVEEGTSGYTDTQYF. The CDR3 nucleotides are TGCAGCGTTGAAGAGGGGACTAGCGGATACACAGATACGCAGTATTTT.

The chain joins TRBV24-1 to TRBJ2-1, with 10 bases identical to TRBD1. The germline V gene encodes CDR1 KGHDR and CDR2 SFDVKD. The CDR3 totals 16 residues. The junction had 8 bases not matched to a gene; V was cut back by 4 bases and J by 6 bases. The CDR3, as DNA: TGTGCCACCAGTGACCGGGGACAGGGGAACCTCAATGAGCAGTTCTTC. As protein: CATSDRGQGNLNEQFF.

J is TRBJ2-7 and V is TRBV10-3, with TRBD1 identical over 8 bases. Germline CDR1 and CDR2: ENHRY and SYGVKD. This CDR3 has 15 residues. J gave up 5 bases and V 0 bases, and 6 bases lay outside the gene matches. For the CDR3, the DNA is TGTGCCATCAGTGAGTCGAGGGACAGGAAGGACGAGCAGTACTTC. As protein: CAISESRDRKDEQYF.

This clonotype came up a few times. The chain recombines TRBV14 with TRBJ2-5; D possibly matches TRBD1 or TRBD2 (6 bases each). V gave up 2 bases and J gave up 2 bases, with 12 bases separating them. Germline V gene lookup returns CDR1 SGHDN and CDR2 FVKESK. The length of the CDR3 is 15 residues. The CDR3 DNA sequence: TGTGCCAGCAGCCAATTCTGGGGGGCGCAAGAGACCCAGTACTTC. It translates to CASSQFWGAQETQYF.

The sample holds many counts of this clonotype. J is TRBJ2-1 and V is TRBV29-1; D gene unclear. This CDR3 spans 18 amino acids. The germline V gene has CDR1 SQVTM and CDR2 ANQGSEA. V was clipped by 3 bases and J by 7 bases, with 28 bases between them. The CDR3, as DNA: TGCAGCGTTGACGATCACACAAGGGCCGTACAGTGGAGTAATGAGCAGTTCTTC. It is translated as CSVDDHTRAVQWSNEQFF.

This clonotype was recorded many times. The J gene is TRBJ2-7, the V gene TRBV29-1; TRBD1 matches 9 bases. Germline trimming cut 6 bases from V and 1 base from J; bases unmatched to any gene: 4. The CDR3 spans 13 residues. Germline V CDR1 and CDR2: SQVTM, ANQGSEA. This CDR3 is CSVPGQGSYEQYF. In DNA, the CDR3 is TGCAGCGTACCGGGACAGGGATCCTACGAGCAGTACTTC.

This chain links TRBV11-2 with TRBJ2-7; 10 nucleotides agree with TRBD2. With 0 bases clipped from V and 1 base from J, the junction kept 3 bases outside the gene matches. The length of the CDR3 is 16 residues. Germline assignment: CDR1 SGHAT and CDR2 FQNNGV. In DNA, the CDR3 is TGTGCCAGCAGCTTAGATCTAGCGGGAGCATCCTACGAGCAGTACTTC. Translated, it gives CASSLDLAGASYEQYF.

This clonotype has at least ten counts. V usage is TRBV11-3 and J usage is TRBJ1-1, with a possible D match to TRBD1 (5 bases). The CDR3 spans 16 residues. V lost 5 bases to trimming and J lost 0 bases, with 16 bases between them. The germline V gene has CDR1 SGHNT and CDR2 YENEEA. As DNA, the CDR3 is TGTGCCAGCAGCCTTTCCGGGGGAGGTGTGAACACTGAAGCTTTCTTT. Amino acid sequence: CASSLSGGGVNTEAFF.

This clonotype was detected a few times. The J gene is TRBJ2-5, the V gene TRBV27; 9 bases are a match to TRBD2. CDR3 size: 16 residues. V was clipped by 5 bases and J by 2 bases; unmatched bases: 9. Germline lookup yields CDR1 MNHEY and CDR2 SMNVEV (reference sequence). CDR3: CASSPSSGEHQETQYF. The CDR3 coding sequence is TGTGCCAGCAGTCCGTCTAGCGGGGAGCATCAAGAGACCCAGTACTTC.

This clonotype showed up just a few times. One end of the junction is discordant with germline, which a read error may explain. The genes are TRBV7-2 and TRBJ2-3; D gene uncertain. CDR1 SGHTA and CDR2 FQGNSA come from the germline V gene. The CDR3 is made up of 13 amino acids. The CDR3 coding sequence is TGCGCCAGCAGCGACCCTCCATCAGATACGCAGTATTTT. Translated: CASSDPPSDTQYF.

This clonotype has a count of ten or more. The chain couples TRBV5-1 to TRBJ1-1; D remains unclear. CDR1 and CDR2 from the germline V gene are SGHRS and YFSETQ. The CDR3 sequence is 16 residues long. The V end lost 0 bases, the J end lost 7 bases, and 19 bases lay between the germline ends. The CDR3 coding sequence is TGCGCCAGCAGCTTGGCCGTGACAAAGGTTTGGCTTGAAGCTTTCTTT. Protein: CASSLAVTKVWLEAFF.